This TCR beta chain was profiled in a study of shared clonotypes between healthy human individuals. Study context: A donor's plate count was three for CD4 naive and three for CD4 memory; CD8 naive had two and CD8 memory one. Study results and limitations: Naive subsets generally exceeded memory subsets in estimated richness.

Remarks on this clone: The antigen is not known.

Clones were sequenced by immunoSEQ multiplex PCR, and TCRdb holds only the in-frame ones, with some missing. Of 2.5 million or so clones detected, more than 90% appear once; the ten largest clones hold 0.14%. V was trimmed by 2 bases and J by 0 bases, leaving 16 bases between them. There are 18 residues in the CDR3. Per germline, CDR1 WNHNN and CDR2 SYGVQD (reference sequence). This chain links TRBV10-1 with TRBJ2-2; D assignment may be TRBD1 or TRBD2 (5 bases each). Specimen: naive CD4+ T cells sorted from blood. The subset here: CD45RA+ positively selected. The sequence was obtained from a man aged 18 to 30 in good health. CDR3 bases: TGCGCCAGCAGTGAGAGGAAAGGGGACCATTCGAACACCGGGGAGCTGTTTTTT. Translation gives CASSERKGDHSNTGELFF.